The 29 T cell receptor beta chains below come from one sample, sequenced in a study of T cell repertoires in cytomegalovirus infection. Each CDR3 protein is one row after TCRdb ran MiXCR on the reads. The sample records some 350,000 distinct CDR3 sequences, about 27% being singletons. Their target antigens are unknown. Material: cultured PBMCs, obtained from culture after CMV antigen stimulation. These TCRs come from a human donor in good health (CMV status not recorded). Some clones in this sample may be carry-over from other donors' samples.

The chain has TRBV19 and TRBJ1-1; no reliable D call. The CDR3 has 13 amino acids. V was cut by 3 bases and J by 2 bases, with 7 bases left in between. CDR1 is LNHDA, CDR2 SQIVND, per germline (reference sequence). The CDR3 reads CASSIRQNTEAFF. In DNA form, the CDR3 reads TGTGCCAGTAGTATCAGACAAAACACTGAAGCTTTCTTT.

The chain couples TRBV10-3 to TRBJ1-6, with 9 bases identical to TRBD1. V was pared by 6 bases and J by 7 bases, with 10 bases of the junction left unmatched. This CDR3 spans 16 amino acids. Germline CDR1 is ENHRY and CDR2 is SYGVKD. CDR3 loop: CAIRGWTGERNSPLHF. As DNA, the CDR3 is TGTGCCATCAGGGGTTGGACAGGGGAAAGAAATTCACCCCTCCACTTT.

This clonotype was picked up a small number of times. The CDR3 is CAISESQIKPQHF. The DNA of the CDR3 is TGTGCCATCAGTGAGTCTCAAATTAAGCCCCAGCATTTT. The genes are TRBV10-3 and TRBJ1-5; D ambiguous. Trimming took off 0 bases at V and 8 bases at J, with 8 bases between the two ends. The germline gives CDR1 ENHRY, CDR2 SYGVKD. CDR3 length: 13 amino acids.

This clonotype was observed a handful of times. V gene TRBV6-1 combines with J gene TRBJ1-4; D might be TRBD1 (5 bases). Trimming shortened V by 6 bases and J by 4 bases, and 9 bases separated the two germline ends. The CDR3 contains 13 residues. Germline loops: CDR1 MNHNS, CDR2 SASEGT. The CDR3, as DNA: TGTGCCAGCAGGACAGCCGTTAATGAAAAACTGTTTTTT. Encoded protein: CASRTAVNEKLFF.

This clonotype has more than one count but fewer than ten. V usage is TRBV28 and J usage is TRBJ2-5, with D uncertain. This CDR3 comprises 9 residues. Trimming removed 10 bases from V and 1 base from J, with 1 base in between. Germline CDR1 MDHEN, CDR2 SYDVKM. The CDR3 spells CAIQETQYF. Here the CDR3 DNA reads TGTGCCATCCAAGAGACCCAGTACTTC.

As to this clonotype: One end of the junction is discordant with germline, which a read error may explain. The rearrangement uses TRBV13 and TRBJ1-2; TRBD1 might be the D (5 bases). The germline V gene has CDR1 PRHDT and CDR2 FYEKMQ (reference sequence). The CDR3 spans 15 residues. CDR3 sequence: CASSVGAGSAPGYTF. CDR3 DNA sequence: TGTGCCAGCAGCGTAGGGGCAGGGTCGGCCCCTGGCTACACCTTC.

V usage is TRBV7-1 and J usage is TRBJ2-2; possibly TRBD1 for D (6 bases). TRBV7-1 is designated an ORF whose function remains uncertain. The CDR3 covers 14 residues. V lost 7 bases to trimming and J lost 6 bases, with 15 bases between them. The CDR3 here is CASTNLAGAGELFF. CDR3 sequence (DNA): TGTGCCAGCACCAACCTAGCAGGGGCCGGGGAGCTGTTTTTT.

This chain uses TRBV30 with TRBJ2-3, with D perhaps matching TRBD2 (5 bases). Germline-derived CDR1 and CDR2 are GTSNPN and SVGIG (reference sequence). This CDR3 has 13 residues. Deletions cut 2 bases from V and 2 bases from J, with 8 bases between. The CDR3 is CAWSTGITDTQYF. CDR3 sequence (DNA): TGTGCCTGGAGTACGGGGATCACAGATACGCAGTATTTT.

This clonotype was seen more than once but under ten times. The CDR3 region has the DNA TGTGCCAGCAGGGGAGGGACTAGCAGGGGGAACGTAGAGCAGTTCTTC. It translates to CASRGGTSRGNVEQFF. The chain joins TRBV28 to TRBJ2-1; the match to TRBD2 covers 9 bases. This CDR3 contains 16 residues. Germline V CDR1 and CDR2: MDHEN, SYDVKM. The V gene end was trimmed by 6 bases and the J gene end by 10 bases; junction bases not matched to a gene: 16. Combining the CDR3 with reference TRBV28 and TRBJ2-1 gives the whole variable domain DVKVTQSSRYLVKRTGEKVFLECVQDMDHENMFWYRQDPGLGLRLIYFSYDVKMKEKGDIPEGYSVSREKKERFSLILESASTNQTSMYLCASRGGTSRGNVEQFFGPGTRLTVL.

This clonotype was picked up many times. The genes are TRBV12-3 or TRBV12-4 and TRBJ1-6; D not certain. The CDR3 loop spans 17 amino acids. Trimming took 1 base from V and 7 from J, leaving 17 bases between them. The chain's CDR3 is CASSLDSVRRRNSPLHF. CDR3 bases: TGTGCCAGCAGTTTAGATTCGGTGAGGCGACGCAATTCACCCCTCCACTTT.

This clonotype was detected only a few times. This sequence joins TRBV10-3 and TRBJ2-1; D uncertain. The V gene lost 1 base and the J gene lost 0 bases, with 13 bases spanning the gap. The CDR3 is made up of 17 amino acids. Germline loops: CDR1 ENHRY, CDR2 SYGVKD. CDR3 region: CAISELDRLSSYNEQFF. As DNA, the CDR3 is TGTGCCATCAGTGAGTTGGACCGTCTGAGCTCCTACAATGAGCAGTTCTTC.

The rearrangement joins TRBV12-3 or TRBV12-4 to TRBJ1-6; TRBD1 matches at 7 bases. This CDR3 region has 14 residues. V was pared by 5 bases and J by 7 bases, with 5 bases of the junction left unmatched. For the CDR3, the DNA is TGTGCCAGCAGTCGTACAGGGGAAAATTCACCCCTCCACTTT. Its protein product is CASSRTGENSPLHF.

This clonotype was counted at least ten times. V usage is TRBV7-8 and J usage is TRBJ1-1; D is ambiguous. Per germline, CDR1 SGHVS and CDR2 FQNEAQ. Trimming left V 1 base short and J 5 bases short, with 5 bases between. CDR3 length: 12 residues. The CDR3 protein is CASSLGLTEAFF. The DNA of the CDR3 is TGTGCCAGCAGCTTAGGGTTAACTGAAGCTTTCTTT.

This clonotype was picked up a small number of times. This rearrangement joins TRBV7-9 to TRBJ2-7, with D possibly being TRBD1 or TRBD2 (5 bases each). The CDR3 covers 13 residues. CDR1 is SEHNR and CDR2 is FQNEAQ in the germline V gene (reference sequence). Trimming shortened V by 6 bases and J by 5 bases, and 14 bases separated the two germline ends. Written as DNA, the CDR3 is TGTGCCAGCAGTCCTACCGGGACCAACGAGCAGTACTTC. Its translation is CASSPTGTNEQYF.

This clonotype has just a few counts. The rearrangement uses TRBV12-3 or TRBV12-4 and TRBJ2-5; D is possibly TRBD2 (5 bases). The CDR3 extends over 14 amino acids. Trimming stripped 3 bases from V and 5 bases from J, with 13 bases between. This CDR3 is CASSLEAARETQYF. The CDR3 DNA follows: TGTGCCAGCAGTTTGGAAGCGGCACGCGAGACCCAGTACTTC.

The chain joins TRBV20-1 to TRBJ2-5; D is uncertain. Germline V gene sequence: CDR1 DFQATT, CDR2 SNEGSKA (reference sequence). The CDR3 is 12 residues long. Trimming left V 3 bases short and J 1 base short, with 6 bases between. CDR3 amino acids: CSASRAQETQYF. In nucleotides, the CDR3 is TGCAGTGCTAGTAGGGCCCAAGAGACCCAGTACTTC.

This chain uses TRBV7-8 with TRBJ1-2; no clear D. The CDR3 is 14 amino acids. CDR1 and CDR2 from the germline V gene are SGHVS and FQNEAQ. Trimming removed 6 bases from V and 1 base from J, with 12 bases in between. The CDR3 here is CASRPGGSNYGYTF. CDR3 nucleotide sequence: TGTGCCAGCAGACCCGGAGGTAGTAACTATGGCTACACCTTC. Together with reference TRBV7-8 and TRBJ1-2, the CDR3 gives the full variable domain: GAGVSQSPRYKVAKRGQDVALRCDPISGHVSLFWYQQALGQGPEFLTYFQNEAQLDKSGLPSDRFFAERPEGSVSTLKIQRTQQEDSAVYLCASRPGGSNYGYTFGSGTRLTVV.

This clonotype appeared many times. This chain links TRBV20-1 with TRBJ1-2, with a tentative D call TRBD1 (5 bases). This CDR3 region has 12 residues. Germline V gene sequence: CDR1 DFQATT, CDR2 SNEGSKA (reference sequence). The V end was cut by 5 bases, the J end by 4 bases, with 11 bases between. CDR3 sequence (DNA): TGCAGTGCTTGGGGGGTCTCCTATGGCTACACCTTC. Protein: CSAWGVSYGYTF.

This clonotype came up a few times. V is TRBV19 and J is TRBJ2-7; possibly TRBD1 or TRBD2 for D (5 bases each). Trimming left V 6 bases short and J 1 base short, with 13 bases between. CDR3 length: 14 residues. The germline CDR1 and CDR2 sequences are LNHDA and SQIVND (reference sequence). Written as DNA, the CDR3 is TGTGCCAGTAGATCCCGGGACGGTTCCTACGAGCAGTACTTC. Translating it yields CASRSRDGSYEQYF.

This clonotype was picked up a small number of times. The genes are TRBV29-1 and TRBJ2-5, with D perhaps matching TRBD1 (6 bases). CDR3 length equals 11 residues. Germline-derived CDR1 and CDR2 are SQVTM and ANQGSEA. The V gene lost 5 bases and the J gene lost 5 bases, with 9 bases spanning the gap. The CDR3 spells CSVFQGETQYF. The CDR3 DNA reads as TGCAGCGTTTTCCAGGGGGAGACCCAGTACTTC.

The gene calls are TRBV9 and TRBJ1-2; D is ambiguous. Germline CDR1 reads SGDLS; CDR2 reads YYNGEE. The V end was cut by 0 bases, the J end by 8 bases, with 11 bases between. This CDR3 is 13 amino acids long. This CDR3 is CASSVDSGRGYTF. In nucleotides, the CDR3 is TGTGCCAGCAGCGTAGATAGCGGTCGGGGCTACACCTTC.

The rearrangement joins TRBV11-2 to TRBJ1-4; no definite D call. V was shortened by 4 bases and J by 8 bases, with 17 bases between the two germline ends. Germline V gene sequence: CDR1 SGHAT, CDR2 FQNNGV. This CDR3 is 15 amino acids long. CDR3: CASSSTPGRAEKLFF. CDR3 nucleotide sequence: TGTGCCAGCAGCTCCACCCCCGGGAGGGCGGAAAAACTGTTTTTT.

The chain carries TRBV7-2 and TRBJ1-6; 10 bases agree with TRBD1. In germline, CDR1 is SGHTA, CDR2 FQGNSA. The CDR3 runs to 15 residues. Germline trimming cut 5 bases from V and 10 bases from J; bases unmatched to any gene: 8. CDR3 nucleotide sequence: TGTGCCAGCAGCCAGGCGACGGGACAGGGGTCACCCCTCCACTTT. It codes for CASSQATGQGSPLHF. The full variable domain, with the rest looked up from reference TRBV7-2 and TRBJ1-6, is GAGVSQSPSNKVTEKGKDVELRCDPISGHTALYWYRQSLGQGLEFLIYFQGNSAPDKSGLPSDRFSAERTGGSVSTLTIQRTQQEDSAVYLCASSQATGQGSPLHFGNGTRLTVT.

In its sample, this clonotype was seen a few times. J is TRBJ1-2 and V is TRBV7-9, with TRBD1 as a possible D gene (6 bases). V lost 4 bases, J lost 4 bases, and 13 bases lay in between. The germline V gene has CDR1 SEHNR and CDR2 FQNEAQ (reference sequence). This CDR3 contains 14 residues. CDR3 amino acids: CASSSRTDPYGYTF. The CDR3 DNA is TGTGCCAGCAGCTCCCGGACAGATCCCTATGGCTACACCTTC.

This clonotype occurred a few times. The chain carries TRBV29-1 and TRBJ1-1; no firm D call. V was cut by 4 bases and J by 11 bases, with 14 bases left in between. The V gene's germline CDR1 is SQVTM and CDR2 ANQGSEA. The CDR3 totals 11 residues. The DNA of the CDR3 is TGCAGCGTTGTTAGGGCAGGAAGGGCTTTCTTT. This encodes CSVVRAGRAFF.

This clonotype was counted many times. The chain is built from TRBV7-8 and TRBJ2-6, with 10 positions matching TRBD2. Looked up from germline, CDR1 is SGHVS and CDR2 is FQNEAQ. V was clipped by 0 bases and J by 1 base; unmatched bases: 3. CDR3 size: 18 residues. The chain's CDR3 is CASSLALAGSSGANVLTF. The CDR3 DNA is TGTGCCAGCAGCTTAGCACTAGCGGGATCGTCTGGGGCCAACGTCCTGACTTTC. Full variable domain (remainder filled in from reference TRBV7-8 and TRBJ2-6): GAGVSQSPRYKVAKRGQDVALRCDPISGHVSLFWYQQALGQGPEFLTYFQNEAQLDKSGLPSDRFFAERPEGSVSTLKIQRTQQEDSAVYLCASSLALAGSSGANVLTFGAGSRLTVL.

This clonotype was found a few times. The CDR3 DNA follows: TGTGCCAGCAAATCCCCACGCGACAGATCATACAATGAGCAGTTCTTC. It encodes CASKSPRDRSYNEQFF. V gene TRBV6-6 combines with J gene TRBJ2-1; D may be TRBD1 (5 bases). Deletions cut 7 bases from V and 4 bases from J, with 20 bases between. Germline CDR1 MNHNY, CDR2 SVGAGI (reference sequence). This CDR3 comprises 16 residues.

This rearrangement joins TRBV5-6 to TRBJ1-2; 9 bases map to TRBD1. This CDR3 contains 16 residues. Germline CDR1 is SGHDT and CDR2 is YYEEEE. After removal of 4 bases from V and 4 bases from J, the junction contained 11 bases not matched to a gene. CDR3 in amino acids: CASSETGTGQGYGYTF. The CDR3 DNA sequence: TGTGCCAGCAGCGAAACCGGGACAGGGCAGGGCTATGGCTACACCTTC.

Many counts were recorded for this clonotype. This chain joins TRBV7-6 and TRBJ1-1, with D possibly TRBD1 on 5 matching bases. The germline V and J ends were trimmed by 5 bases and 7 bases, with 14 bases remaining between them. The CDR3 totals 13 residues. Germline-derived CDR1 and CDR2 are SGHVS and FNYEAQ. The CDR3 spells CASSPITGYEAFF. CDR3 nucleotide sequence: TGTGCCAGCAGCCCGATTACAGGTTATGAAGCTTTCTTT. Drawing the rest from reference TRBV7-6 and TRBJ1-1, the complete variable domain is GAGVSQSPRYKVTKRGQDVALRCDPISGHVSLYWYRQALGQGPEFLTYFNYEAQQDKSGLPNDRFSAERPEGSISTLTIQRTEQRDSAMYRCASSPITGYEAFFGQGTRLTVV.